This entry lists 7 T cell receptor beta chains sequenced from one sample in a study of identifying expanded T cells in peripheral blood. Assay: immunoSEQ multiplex PCR; the TCRdb copy retains only in-frame clones and omits some. The profile covers some 76,000 clones, with 85% to 90% appearing a single time and more than 2.5% taken by the ten largest. Sequenced material: blood. These receptors all stem from a person aged 18 to 69 in good health.

The V call is TRBV19, the J call TRBJ1-5, with a weak D call TRBD1 (5 bases). CDR3 length: 14 amino acids. V lost 3 bases and J lost 4, with 10 bases in between. Germline V CDR1 and CDR2: LNHDA, SQIVND (reference sequence). This CDR3 reads CASSIRVGNQPQHF. The DNA of the CDR3 is TGTGCCAGTAGTATCAGGGTAGGAAATCAGCCCCAGCATTTT. Full variable domain (missing parts from reference TRBV19 and TRBJ1-5): DGGITQSPKYLFRKEGQNVTLSCEQNLNHDAMYWYRQDPGQGLRLIYYSQIVNDFQKGDIAEGYSVSREKKESFPLTVTSAQKNPTAFYLCASSIRVGNQPQHFGDGTRLSIL.

The J gene is TRBJ2-5, the V gene TRBV2, with 11 bases fitting TRBD2. Germline V CDR1 and CDR2: SNHLY, FYNNEI. The CDR3 has 15 residues. The J segment lost 3 bases and the V segment lost 3 bases, leaving 3 bases of the junction unmatched. CDR3 DNA: TGTGCCAGCAGTGAGGCTAGCGGGGGGAAAGAGACCCAGTACTTC. This sequence encodes CASSEASGGKETQYF.

The chain carries TRBV19 and TRBJ2-1; TRBD2 matches 7 bases. V shed 4 bases, J shed 2 bases, and the junction held 5 bases outside the gene matches. The germline gives CDR1 LNHDA, CDR2 SQIVND (reference sequence). The CDR3 has 15 amino acids. CDR3 residues: CASSKSGDAYNEQFF. CDR3 bases: TGTGCCAGTAGTAAGAGCGGGGACGCCTACAATGAGCAGTTCTTC.

The chain joins TRBV28 to TRBJ2-7, with 10 bases lining up with TRBD2. The V gene's germline CDR1 is MDHEN and CDR2 SYDVKM. Trimming removed 6 bases from V and 0 bases from J; junction bases left unmatched: 8. The CDR3 is 16 amino acids. The CDR3 is CASSPPTSGSSYEQYF. The CDR3 DNA reads as TGTGCCAGCAGCCCTCCGACTAGCGGGTCCTCCTACGAGCAGTACTTC.

This chain links TRBV6-6 with TRBJ1-5; the D gene is possibly TRBD1 (5 bases). The CDR3 has 16 amino acids. Trimming removed 2 bases at V and 1 base at J, with 12 bases between. CDR1 is MNHNY and CDR2 is SVGAGI in the germline V gene (reference sequence). The CDR3 is CASSYGGPGSNQPQHF. Here the CDR3 DNA reads TGTGCCAGCAGTTACGGGGGACCGGGCAGCAATCAGCCCCAGCATTTT.

The chain has TRBV5-4 and TRBJ1-3, with 9 bases identical to TRBD1. Trimming at V came to 2 bases and at J to 2 bases, leaving 5 bases not matched to a gene. This CDR3 is built from 16 residues. Per germline, CDR1 SGHNT and CDR2 YYREEE (reference sequence). CDR3 coding DNA: TGTGCCAGCAGCTTAAGGGACAGGGCGGCTGGAAACACCATATATTTT. It encodes CASSLRDRAAGNTIYF.

The chain is built from TRBV2 and TRBJ2-5; D assignment may be TRBD1 or TRBD2 (5 bases each). The J call may be incorrect, as the DNA end agrees better with TRBJ2-7. The CDR3 runs to 15 residues. Germline CDR1 and CDR2: SNHLY and FYNNEI. The CDR3 DNA reads as TGTGCCAGCATCAGTCAATTGGGGGTCCTCAACGAGCAGTACTTC. It specifies CASISQLGVLNEQYF.